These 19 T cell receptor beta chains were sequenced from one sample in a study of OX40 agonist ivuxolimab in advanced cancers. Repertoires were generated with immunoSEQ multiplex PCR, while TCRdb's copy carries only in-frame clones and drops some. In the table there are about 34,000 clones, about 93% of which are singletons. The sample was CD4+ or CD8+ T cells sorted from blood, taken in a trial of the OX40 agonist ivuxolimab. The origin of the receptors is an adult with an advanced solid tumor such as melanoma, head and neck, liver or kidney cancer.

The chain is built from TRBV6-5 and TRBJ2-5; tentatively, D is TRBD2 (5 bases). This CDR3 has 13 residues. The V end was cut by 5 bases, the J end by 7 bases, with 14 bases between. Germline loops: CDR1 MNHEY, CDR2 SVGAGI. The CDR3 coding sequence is TGTGCCAGCAGTCCGGACCTGAGCGGGACCCAGTACTTC. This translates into CASSPDLSGTQYF.

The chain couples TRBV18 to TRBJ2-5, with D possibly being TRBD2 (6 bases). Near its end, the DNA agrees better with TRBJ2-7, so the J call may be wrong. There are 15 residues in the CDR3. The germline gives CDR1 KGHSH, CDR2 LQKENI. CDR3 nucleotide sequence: TGTGCCAGCCCCCCAAGGAGGGGTCGGGCCTACGAGCAGTACTTC. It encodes CASPPRRGRAYEQYF.

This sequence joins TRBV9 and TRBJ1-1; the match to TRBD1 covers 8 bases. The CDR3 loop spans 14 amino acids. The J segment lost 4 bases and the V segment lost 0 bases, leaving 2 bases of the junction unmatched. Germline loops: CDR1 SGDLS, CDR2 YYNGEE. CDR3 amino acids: CASSVGGTGTEAFF. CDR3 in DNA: TGTGCCAGCAGCGTAGGGGGGACAGGCACTGAAGCTTTCTTT.

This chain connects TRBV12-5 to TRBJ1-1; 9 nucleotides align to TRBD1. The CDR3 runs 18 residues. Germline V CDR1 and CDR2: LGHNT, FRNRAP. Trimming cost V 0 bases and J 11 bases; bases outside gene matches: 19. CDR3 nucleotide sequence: TGTGCTAGTGGTTTGGTACAGGGAGTCGGACAGGGGCGAGCGGATGCTTTCTTT. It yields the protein CASGLVQGVGQGRADAFF.

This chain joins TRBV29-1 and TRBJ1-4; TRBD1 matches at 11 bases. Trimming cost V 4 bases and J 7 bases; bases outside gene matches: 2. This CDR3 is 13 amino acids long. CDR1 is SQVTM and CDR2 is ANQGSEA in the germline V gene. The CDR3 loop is CSVGTGGGEKLFF. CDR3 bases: TGCAGCGTTGGGACAGGGGGCGGTGAAAAACTGTTTTTT. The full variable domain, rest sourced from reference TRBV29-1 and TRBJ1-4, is SAVISQKPSRDICQRGTSLTIQCQVDSQVTMMFWYRQQPGQSLTLIATANQGSEATYESGFVIDKFPISRPNLTFSTLTVSNMSPEDSSIYLCSVGTGGGEKLFFGSGTQLSVL.

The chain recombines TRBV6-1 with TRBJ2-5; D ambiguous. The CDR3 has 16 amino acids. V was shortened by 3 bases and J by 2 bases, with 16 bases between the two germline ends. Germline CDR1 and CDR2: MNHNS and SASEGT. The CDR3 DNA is TGTGCCAGCAGTGATCCCGGCGCAGGCAGACAAGAGACCCAGTACTTC. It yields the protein CASSDPGAGRQETQYF.

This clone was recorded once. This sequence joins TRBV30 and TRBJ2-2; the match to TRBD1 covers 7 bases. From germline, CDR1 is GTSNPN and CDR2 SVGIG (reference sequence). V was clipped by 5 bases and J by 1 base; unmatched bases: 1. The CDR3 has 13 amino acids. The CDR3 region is CAWDRVNTGELFF. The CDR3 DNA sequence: TGTGCCTGGGACAGGGTGAACACCGGGGAGCTGTTTTTT.

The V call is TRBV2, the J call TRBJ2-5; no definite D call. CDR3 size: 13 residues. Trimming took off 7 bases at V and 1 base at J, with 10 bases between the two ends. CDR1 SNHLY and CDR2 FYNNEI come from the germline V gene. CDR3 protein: CASTPLSQETQYF. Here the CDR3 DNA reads TGTGCCAGCACCCCGCTTAGCCAAGAGACCCAGTACTTC.

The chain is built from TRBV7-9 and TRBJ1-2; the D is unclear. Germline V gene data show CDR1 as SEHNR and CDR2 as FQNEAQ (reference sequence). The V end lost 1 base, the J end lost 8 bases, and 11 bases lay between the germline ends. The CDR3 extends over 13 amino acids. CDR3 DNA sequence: TGTGCCAGCAGCTTAGATGTGGCAGAAGGCTACACCTTC. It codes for CASSLDVAEGYTF.

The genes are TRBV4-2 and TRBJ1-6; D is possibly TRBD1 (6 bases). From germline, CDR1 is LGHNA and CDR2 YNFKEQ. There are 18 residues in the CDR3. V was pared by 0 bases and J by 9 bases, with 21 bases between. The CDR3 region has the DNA TGTGCCAGCAGCCAAGATAGAGTCGGTGCAGGGGTGGGTTCACCCCTCCACTTT. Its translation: CASSQDRVGAGVGSPLHF.

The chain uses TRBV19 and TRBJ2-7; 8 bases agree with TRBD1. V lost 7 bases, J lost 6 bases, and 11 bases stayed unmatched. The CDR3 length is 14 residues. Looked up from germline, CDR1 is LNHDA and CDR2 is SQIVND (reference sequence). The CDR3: CASNTGQASSEQYF. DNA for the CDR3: TGTGCCAGTAACACGGGACAGGCATCTTCCGAGCAGTACTTC. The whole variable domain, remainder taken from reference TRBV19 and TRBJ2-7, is DGGITQSPKYLFRKEGQNVTLSCEQNLNHDAMYWYRQDPGQGLRLIYYSQIVNDFQKGDIAEGYSVSREKKESFPLTVTSAQKNPTAFYLCASNTGQASSEQYFGPGTRLTVT.

CDR3 DNA: TGCGCCAGCAGCTTAGGGCCCCTTGGGACTCAGCCCCAGCATTTT. Translation: CASSLGPLGTQPQHF. V usage is TRBV5-1 and J usage is TRBJ1-5; possible D gene TRBD1, 5 bases. The CDR3 totals 15 residues. Trimming removed 2 bases from V and 6 bases from J, with 15 bases in between. The germline gives CDR1 SGHRS, CDR2 YFSETQ.

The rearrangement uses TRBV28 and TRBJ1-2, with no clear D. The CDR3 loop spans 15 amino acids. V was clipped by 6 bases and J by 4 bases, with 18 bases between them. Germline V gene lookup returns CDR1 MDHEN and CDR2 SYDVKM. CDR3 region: CASRNVEDGIYGYTF. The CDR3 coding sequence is TGTGCCAGCAGAAACGTAGAGGACGGCATCTATGGCTACACCTTC.

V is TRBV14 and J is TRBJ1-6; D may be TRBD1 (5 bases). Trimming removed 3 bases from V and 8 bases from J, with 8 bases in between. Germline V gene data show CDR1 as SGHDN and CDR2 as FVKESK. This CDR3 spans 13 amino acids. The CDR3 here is CASSQVQDSPLHF. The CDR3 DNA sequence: TGTGCCAGCAGCCAGGTACAGGATTCACCCCTCCACTTT.

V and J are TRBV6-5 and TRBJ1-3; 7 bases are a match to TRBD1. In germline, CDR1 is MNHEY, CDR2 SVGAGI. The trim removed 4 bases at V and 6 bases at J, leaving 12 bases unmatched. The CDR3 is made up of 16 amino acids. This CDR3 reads CASSFRQGTSENTIYF. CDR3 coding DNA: TGTGCCAGCAGTTTTCGACAGGGCACGTCGGAAAACACCATATATTTT.

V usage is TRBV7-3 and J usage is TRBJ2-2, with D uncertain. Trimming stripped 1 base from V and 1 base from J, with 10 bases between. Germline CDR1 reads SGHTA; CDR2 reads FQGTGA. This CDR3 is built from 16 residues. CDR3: CASSLISPGNTGELFF. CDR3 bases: TGTGCCAGCAGCTTAATTTCCCCGGGGAACACCGGGGAGCTGTTTTTT.

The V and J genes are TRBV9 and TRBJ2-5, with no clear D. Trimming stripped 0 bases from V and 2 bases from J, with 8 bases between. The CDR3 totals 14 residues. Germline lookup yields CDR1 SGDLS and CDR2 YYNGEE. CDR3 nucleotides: TGTGCCAGCAGCGTAGACGGCCGGCAAGAGACCCAGTACTTC. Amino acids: CASSVDGRQETQYF.

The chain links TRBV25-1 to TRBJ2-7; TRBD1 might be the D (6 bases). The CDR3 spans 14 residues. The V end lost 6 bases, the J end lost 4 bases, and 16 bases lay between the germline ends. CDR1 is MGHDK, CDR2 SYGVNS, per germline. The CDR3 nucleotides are TGTGCCAGCAGCTTTCGGGGCACAGGGTACGAGCAGTACTTC. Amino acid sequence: CASSFRGTGYEQYF.

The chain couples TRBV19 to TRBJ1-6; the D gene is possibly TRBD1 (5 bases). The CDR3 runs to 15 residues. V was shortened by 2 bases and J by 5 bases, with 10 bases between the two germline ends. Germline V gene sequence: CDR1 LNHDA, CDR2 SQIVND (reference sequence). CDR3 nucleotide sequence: TGTGCCAGTAGTATATGGGCCAGGGATAATTCACCCCTCCACTTT. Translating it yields CASSIWARDNSPLHF.